Listed here are 23 T cell receptor beta chains from one sample, sequenced in a study of a mutant IDH1 vaccine in newly diagnosed glioma. The antigens of these receptors remain unknown. The time point is: week 47, end of study. Doses comprised 300 ug of mutant IDH1 20-mer peptide each, plus topical imiquimod. TCRdb's table, derived via immunoSEQ multiplex PCR, lists solely in-frame clones and lacks some. Altogether some 49,000 clones are present, 76% being singletons, with the ten largest covering just under 5%. The starting material was PBMCs, obtained from a glioma patient whose treatment included an IDH1 peptide vaccine. Receptors originate from a woman in her thirties or forties with glioma. Some clones in this sample may be carry-over from other donors' samples.

In its sample, this clone was seen many times. The chain employs TRBV9 and TRBJ1-6, with D possibly matching TRBD1 (6 bases). Looked up from germline, CDR1 is SGDLS and CDR2 is YYNGEE. The CDR3 loop spans 15 amino acids. With 10 bases removed from V and 7 bases from J, the gap between germline ends came to 21 bases. Written as DNA, the CDR3 is TGTGCCTCGGCAGGAGGGGGGCGAGGGAATTCACCCCTCCACTTT. Amino acids: CASAGGGRGNSPLHF.

This sequence joins TRBV6-6 and TRBJ1-2; no clear D. Germline-derived CDR1 and CDR2 are MNHNY and SVGAGI (reference sequence). The CDR3 sequence is 13 residues long. The V gene lost 6 bases and the J gene lost 4 bases, with 12 bases spanning the gap. The DNA of the CDR3 is TGTGCCAGCAGAGATCAGCTTTCCTATGGCTACACCTTC. This translates into CASRDQLSYGYTF.

By frequency in the sample, this clone is hyperexpanded. The rearrangement links TRBV10-3 to TRBJ1-2; D unresolved. The CDR3 spans 13 residues. Per the germline V gene, CDR1 is ENHRY and CDR2 is SYGVKD. V dropped 0 bases and J dropped 4 bases, with 6 bases sitting between them. As DNA, the CDR3 is TGTGCCATCAGTGAGTCCAGGTCCTATGGCTACACCTTC. Protein: CAISESRSYGYTF.

The chain has TRBV14 and TRBJ2-5; a weak D match, TRBD1 (6 bases). Deletions cut 1 base from V and 3 bases from J, with 12 bases between. Germline assignment: CDR1 SGHDN and CDR2 FVKESK. CDR3 length: 15 amino acids. DNA of the CDR3: TGTGCCAGCAGCCAAGTCGACAGGACGAAAGAGACCCAGTACTTC. Residues: CASSQVDRTKETQYF.

This clone was observed a handful of times. The J gene is TRBJ2-3, the V gene TRBV4-2; D is unresolved. In germline, CDR1 is LGHNA, CDR2 YNFKEQ. V dropped 1 base and J dropped 2 bases, with 4 bases sitting between them. The length of the CDR3 is 13 residues. The CDR3 sequence is CASSQGPTDTQYF. CDR3 nucleotide sequence: TGTGCCAGCAGCCAAGGGCCCACAGATACGCAGTATTTT.

This chain connects TRBV21-1 to TRBJ1-1. TRBV21-1 is given as a pseudogene. The CDR3 runs to 11 residues. CDR3 nucleotides: TGTGCCAGCAGCAAAAATGCGGGGCACAACTTT. Amino acid sequence: CASSKNAGHNF.

The chain joins TRBV7-3 to TRBJ1-4, with D perhaps matching TRBD1 (5 bases). V was trimmed by 5 bases and J by 3 bases, leaving 13 bases between them. The germline gives CDR1 SGHTA, CDR2 FQGTGA. The CDR3 is made up of 15 amino acids. CDR3 DNA sequence: TGTGCCAGCAGCGCACTGCGGGGACCTAATGAAAAACTGTTTTTT. Amino acids: CASSALRGPNEKLFF.

This clone was seen a handful of times. The chain joins TRBV29-1 to TRBJ2-3, with 11 positions matching TRBD1. Trimming cost V 1 base and J 1 base; bases outside gene matches: 4. Germline assignment: CDR1 SQVTM and CDR2 ANQGSEA. The CDR3 has 16 residues. Here the CDR3 reads CSVEGGQGAGTDTQYF. CDR3 in DNA: TGCAGCGTTGAAGGTGGACAGGGGGCAGGCACAGATACGCAGTATTTT.

J is TRBJ2-7 and V is TRBV6-5; the D is unclear. Germline-derived CDR1 and CDR2 are MNHEY and SVGAGI. The length of the CDR3 is 14 residues. Trimming removed 6 bases at V and 2 bases at J, with 14 bases between. CDR3 residues: CASSHRQATYEQYF. The DNA for the CDR3 is TGTGCCAGCAGCCACCGGCAGGCTACCTACGAGCAGTACTTC.

This CDR3 reads CASSPGYQETQYF. The CDR3, as DNA: TGTGCCAGCAGCCCTGGGTACCAAGAGACCCAGTACTTC. This rearrangement joins TRBV6-6 to TRBJ2-5, with D uncertain. CDR3 length: 13 residues. Germline values: CDR1 MNHNY, CDR2 SVGAGI (reference sequence). Deletions cut 6 bases from V and 0 bases from J, with 8 bases between.

This clone was detected only a few times. The chain uses TRBV5-4 and TRBJ2-5; TRBD2 matches 10 bases. Germline V gene lookup returns CDR1 SGHNT and CDR2 YYREEE (reference sequence). After removal of 3 bases from V and 1 base from J, the junction contained 6 bases not matched to a gene. The CDR3 is made up of 16 amino acids. CDR3: CASSSGLALPQETQYF. The CDR3 coding sequence is TGTGCCAGCAGCTCGGGACTAGCGCTGCCCCAAGAGACCCAGTACTTC.

This chain connects TRBV4-1 to TRBJ2-5; D is unclear. The V end lost 0 bases, the J end lost 5 bases, and 16 bases lay between the germline ends. The CDR3 spans 16 residues. From germline, CDR1 is MGHRA and CDR2 YSYEKL. The CDR3 reads CASSQESQALGETQYF. CDR3 coding DNA: TGCGCCAGCAGCCAAGAGTCCCAGGCTCTTGGGGAGACCCAGTACTTC.

This clone was detected once. The genes are TRBV5-5 and TRBJ1-2, with 9 positions matching TRBD1. V lost 4 bases, J lost 5 bases, and 9 bases stayed unmatched. CDR3 length equals 15 residues. CDR1 SGHKS and CDR2 YYEKEE come from the germline V gene (reference sequence). CDR3 DNA sequence: TGTGCCAGCAGCAACCCCGGGACAGGGATTTATGGCTACACCTTC. It specifies CASSNPGTGIYGYTF.

The count of this clone is one. The gene calls are TRBV5-4 and TRBJ1-6; possibly TRBD1 for D (5 bases). The germline CDR1 and CDR2 sequences are SGHNT and YYREEE (reference sequence). The CDR3 length is 14 residues. V lost 7 bases, J lost 7 bases, and 15 bases lay in between. CDR3 coding DNA: TGTGCCAGCGGTTGGAAGGAGGGGAATTCACCCCTCCACTTT. It codes for CASGWKEGNSPLHF.

The chain recombines TRBV11-2 with TRBJ2-7; 8 nucleotides align to TRBD1. Per germline, CDR1 SGHAT and CDR2 FQNNGV. This CDR3 region has 14 residues. V lost 3 bases to trimming and J lost 7 bases; unmatched junction nucleotides: 8. The CDR3 DNA follows: TGTGCCAGCAGCTTTACAGGGGGAGTCGGGGAGCAGTACTTC. This codes for CASSFTGGVGEQYF.

This sequence joins TRBV2 and TRBJ2-5; a weak D match, TRBD2 (6 bases). V was pared by 3 bases and J by 4 bases, with 12 bases between. The germline V gene encodes CDR1 SNHLY and CDR2 FYNNEI. The CDR3 consists of 14 residues. CDR3 residues: CASSERRLGETQYF. CDR3 in DNA: TGTGCCAGCAGTGAGCGTAGACTAGGAGAGACCCAGTACTTC.

This sequence joins TRBV4-3 and TRBJ1-1; the D gene is possibly TRBD1 (5 bases). V was trimmed by 4 bases and J by 7 bases, leaving 13 bases between them. The CDR3 length is 13 residues. Germline lookup yields CDR1 LGHNA and CDR2 YSLEER. CDR3 sequence: CASSRTRGGEAFF. DNA of the CDR3: TGCGCCAGCAGCCGGACACGGGGTGGTGAAGCTTTCTTT.

The chain recombines TRBV5-8 with TRBJ2-6; TRBD1 or TRBD2 may be the D gene (5 bases each). CDR3 size: 16 residues. The V gene lost 6 bases and the J gene lost 3 bases, with 16 bases spanning the gap. From germline, CDR1 is SGHTS and CDR2 YDEGEE. The CDR3 spells CASTRVGAFGANVLTF. The CDR3 nucleotides are TGTGCCAGCACCCGGGTCGGGGCATTTGGGGCCAACGTCCTGACTTTC.

The chain employs TRBV7-8 and TRBJ2-1; D possibly corresponds to TRBD2 (6 bases). The CDR3 has 16 amino acids. Trimming cost V 5 bases and J 0 bases, with 14 bases left between them. Germline-derived CDR1 and CDR2 are SGHVS and FQNEAQ. CDR3 sequence: CASSPPGVSSYNEQFF. Here the CDR3 DNA reads TGTGCCAGCAGCCCCCCGGGGGTTAGCTCCTACAATGAGCAGTTCTTC.

Points on this clone: The sample contains more than one DNA sequence encoding this CDR3. CDR3 in DNA: TGTGCCAGCAGCTTAACGGGGGGCAATCAGCCCCAGCATTTT. This codes for CASSLTGGNQPQHF. The chain uses TRBV7-3 and TRBJ1-5; tentatively, D is TRBD1 (5 bases). The CDR3 runs 14 residues. The germline V gene encodes CDR1 SGHTA and CDR2 FQGTGA. V was trimmed by 0 bases and J by 2 bases, leaving 5 bases between them.

The J gene is TRBJ2-1, the V gene TRBV14; 11 nucleotides align to TRBD2. Germline loops: CDR1 SGHDN, CDR2 FVKESK. This CDR3 is 15 amino acids long. Unmatched junction bases numbered 5, after V lost 1 base and J lost 9 bases. CDR3 nucleotide sequence: TGTGCCAGCAGCCAAGCTAGCGGGGGGTACCGTGAGCAGTTCTTC. Translating it yields CASSQASGGYREQFF.

The chain employs TRBV7-9 and TRBJ1-1; D unclear. This CDR3 is 12 amino acids long. Trimming took 11 bases from V and 6 from J, leaving 16 bases between them. From germline, CDR1 is SEHNR and CDR2 FQNEAQ (reference sequence). This CDR3 is CAATLYGSEAFF. CDR3 nucleotide sequence: TGTGCCGCGACCCTTTACGGCTCTGAAGCTTTCTTT. Full variable domain (missing parts from reference TRBV7-9 and TRBJ1-1): DTGVSQNPRHKITKRGQNVTFRCDPISEHNRLYWYRQTLGQGPEFLTYFQNEAQLEKSRLLSDRFSAERPKGSFSTLEIQRTEQGDSAMYLCAATLYGSEAFFGQGTRLTVV.

The chain has TRBV5-6 and TRBJ1-5; 9 bases are a match to TRBD1. The CDR3 is 15 amino acids. The germline CDR1 and CDR2 sequences are SGHDT and YYEEEE. V shed 4 bases, J shed 6 bases, and the junction held 8 bases outside the gene matches. CDR3 loop: CASSQGTGIGQPQHF. The CDR3 DNA reads as TGTGCCAGCAGCCAGGGGACAGGGATCGGTCAGCCCCAGCATTTT.